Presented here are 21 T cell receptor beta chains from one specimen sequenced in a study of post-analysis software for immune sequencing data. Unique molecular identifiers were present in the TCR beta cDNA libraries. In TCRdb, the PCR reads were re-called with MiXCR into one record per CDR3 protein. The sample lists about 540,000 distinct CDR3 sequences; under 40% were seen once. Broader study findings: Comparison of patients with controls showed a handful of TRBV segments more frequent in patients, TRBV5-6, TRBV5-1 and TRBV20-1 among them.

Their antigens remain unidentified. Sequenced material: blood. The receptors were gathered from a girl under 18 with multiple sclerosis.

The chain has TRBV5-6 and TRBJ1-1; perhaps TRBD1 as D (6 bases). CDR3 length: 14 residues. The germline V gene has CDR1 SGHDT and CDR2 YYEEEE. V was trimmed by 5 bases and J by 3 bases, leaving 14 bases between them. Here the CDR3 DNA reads TGTGCCAGCAGTCGTACAGGGAGAGACACTGAAGCTTTCTTT. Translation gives CASSRTGRDTEAFF.

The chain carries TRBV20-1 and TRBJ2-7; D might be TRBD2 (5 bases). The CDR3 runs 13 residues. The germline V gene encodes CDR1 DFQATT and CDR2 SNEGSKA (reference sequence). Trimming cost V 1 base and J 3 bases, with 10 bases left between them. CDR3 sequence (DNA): TGCAGTGCTAGAGGTGAGAGGGACTACGAGCAGTACTTC. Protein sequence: CSARGERDYEQYF.

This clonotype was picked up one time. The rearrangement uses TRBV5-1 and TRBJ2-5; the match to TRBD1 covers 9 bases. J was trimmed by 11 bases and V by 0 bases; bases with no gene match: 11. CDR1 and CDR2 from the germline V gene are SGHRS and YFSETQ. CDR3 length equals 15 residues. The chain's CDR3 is CASSLDRGLGNEQYF. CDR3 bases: TGCGCCAGCAGCTTGGACAGGGGGCTAGGCAATGAGCAGTACTTC.

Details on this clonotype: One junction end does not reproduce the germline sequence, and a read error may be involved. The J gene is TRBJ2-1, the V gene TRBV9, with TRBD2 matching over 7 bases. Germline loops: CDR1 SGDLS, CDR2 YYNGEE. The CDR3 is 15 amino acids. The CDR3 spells CVSSVEGAGDHEQFF. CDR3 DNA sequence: TGTGTCAGCAGCGTAGAGGGCGCGGGGGACCATGAGCAGTTCTTC.

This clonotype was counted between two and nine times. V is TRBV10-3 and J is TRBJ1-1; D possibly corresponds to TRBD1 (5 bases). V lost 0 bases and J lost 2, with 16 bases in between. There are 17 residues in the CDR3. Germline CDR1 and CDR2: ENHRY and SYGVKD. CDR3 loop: CAISESNGRATNTEAFF. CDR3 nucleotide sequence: TGTGCCATCAGTGAGTCGAATGGCAGGGCTACCAACACTGAAGCTTTCTTT.

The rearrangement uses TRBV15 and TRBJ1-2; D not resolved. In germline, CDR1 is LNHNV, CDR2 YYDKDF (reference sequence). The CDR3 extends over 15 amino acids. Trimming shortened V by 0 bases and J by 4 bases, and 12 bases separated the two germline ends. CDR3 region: CATSRDQTGAYGYTF. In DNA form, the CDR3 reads TGTGCCACCAGCAGAGATCAAACGGGCGCCTATGGCTACACCTTC. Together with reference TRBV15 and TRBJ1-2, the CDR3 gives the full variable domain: DAMVIQNPRYQVTQFGKPVTLSCSQTLNHNVMYWYQQKSSQAPKLLFHYYDKDFNNEADTPDNFQSRRPNTSFCFLDIRSPGLGDTAMYLCATSRDQTGAYGYTFGSGTRLTVV.

This CDR3 is CASSSILDLSRAFF. In DNA, the CDR3 is TGTGCCAGCAGCTCTATTCTGGACCTTTCGCGAGCTTTCTTT. This sequence joins TRBV5-5 and TRBJ1-1; no reliable D call. The CDR3 length is 14 residues. Trimming pared 3 bases from V and 10 bases from J, leaving 19 bases between. CDR1 is SGHKS, CDR2 YYEKEE, per germline (reference sequence).

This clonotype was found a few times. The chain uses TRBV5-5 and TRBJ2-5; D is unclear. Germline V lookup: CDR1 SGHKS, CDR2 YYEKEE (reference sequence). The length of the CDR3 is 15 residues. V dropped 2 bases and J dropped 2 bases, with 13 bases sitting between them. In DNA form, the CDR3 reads TGTGCCAGCAGCTTAGTACCTAGTCTTCAAGAGACCCAGTACTTC. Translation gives CASSLVPSLQETQYF.

The CDR3 DNA is TGTGCCAGCAGCTTAGAACAGGGGAGGCCGTACTTC. Amino acid sequence: CASSLEQGRPYF. V is TRBV11-1 and J is TRBJ2-5, with a tentative D call TRBD1 (7 bases). V lost 1 base and J 13 bases, leaving 13 bases between the germline ends. This CDR3 region has 12 residues. Germline CDR1 is SGHAT and CDR2 is FQDESV (reference sequence).

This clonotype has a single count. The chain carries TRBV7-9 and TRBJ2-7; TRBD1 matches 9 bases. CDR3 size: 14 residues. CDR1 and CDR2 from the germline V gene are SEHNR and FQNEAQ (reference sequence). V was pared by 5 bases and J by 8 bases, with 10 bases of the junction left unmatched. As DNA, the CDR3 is TGTGCCAGCAGCCGCCGGGACAGGGACCTCCAGCAGTACTTC. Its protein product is CASSRRDRDLQQYF.

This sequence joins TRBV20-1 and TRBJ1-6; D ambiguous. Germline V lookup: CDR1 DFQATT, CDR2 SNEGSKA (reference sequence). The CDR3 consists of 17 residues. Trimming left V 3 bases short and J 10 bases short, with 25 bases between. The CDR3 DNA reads TGCAGTGCTAGTTGGGCAGGCGCCCGGCGGAGTAGATCACCCCTCCACTTT. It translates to CSASWAGARRSRSPLHF.

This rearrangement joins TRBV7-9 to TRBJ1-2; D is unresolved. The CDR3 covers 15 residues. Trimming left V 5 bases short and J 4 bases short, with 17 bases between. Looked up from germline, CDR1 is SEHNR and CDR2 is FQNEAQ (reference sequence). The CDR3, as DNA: TGTGCCAGCAGCCCTATAGGGAGGTTCTGCTATGGCTACACCTTC. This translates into CASSPIGRFCYGYTF.

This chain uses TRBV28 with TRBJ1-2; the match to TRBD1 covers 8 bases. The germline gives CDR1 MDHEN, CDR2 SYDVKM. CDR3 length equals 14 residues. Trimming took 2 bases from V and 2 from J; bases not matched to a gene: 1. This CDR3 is CASSLRTGNYGYTF. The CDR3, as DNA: TGTGCCAGCAGTTTAAGGACAGGGAACTATGGCTACACCTTC.

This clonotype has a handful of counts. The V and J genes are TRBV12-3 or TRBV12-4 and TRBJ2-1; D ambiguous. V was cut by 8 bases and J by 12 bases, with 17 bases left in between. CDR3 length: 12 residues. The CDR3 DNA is TGTGCCAGCCTAAAGGAGTCTGCCGGGCAGTTCTTC. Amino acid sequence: CASLKESAGQFF.

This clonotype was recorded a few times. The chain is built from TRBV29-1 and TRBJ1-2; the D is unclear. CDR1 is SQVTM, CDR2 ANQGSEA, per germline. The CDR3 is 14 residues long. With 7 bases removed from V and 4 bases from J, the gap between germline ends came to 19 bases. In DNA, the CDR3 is TGCAGCGCTGACACGTCGGACGCATTCTATGGCTACACCTTC. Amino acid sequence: CSADTSDAFYGYTF.

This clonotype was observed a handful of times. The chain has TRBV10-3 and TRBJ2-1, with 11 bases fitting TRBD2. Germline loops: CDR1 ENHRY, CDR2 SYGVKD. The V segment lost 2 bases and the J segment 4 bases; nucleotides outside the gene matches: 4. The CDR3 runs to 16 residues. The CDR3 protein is CAISEAASGGYNEQFF. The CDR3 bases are TGTGCCATCAGTGAGGCCGCTAGCGGGGGGTACAATGAGCAGTTCTTC.

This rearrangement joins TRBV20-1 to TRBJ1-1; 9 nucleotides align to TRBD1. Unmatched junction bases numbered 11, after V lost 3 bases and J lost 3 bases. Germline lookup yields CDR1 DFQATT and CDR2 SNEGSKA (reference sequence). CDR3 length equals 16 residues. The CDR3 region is CSASDPPGTGHTEAFF. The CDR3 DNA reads TGCAGTGCTAGCGACCCCCCTGGGACAGGGCACACTGAAGCTTTCTTT.

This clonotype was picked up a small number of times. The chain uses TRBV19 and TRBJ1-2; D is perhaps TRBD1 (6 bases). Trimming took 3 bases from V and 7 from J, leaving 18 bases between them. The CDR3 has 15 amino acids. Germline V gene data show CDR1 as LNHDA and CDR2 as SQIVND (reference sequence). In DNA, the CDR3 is TGTGCCAGTAGTATCCGTCAGGGCCCAGGGGTTGGCTACACCTTC. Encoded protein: CASSIRQGPGVGYTF.

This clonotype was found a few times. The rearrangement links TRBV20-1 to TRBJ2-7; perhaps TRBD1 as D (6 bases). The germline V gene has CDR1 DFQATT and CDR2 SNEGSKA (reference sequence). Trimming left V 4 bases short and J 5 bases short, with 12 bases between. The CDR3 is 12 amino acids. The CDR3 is CSAKAGENEQYF. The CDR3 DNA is TGCAGTGCTAAAGCAGGGGAGAACGAGCAGTACTTC.

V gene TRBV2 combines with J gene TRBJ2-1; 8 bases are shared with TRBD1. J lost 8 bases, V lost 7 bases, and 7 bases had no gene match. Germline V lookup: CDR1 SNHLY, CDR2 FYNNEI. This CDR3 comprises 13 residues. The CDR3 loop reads CASKEDRAHEQFF. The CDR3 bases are TGTGCCAGCAAGGAGGACAGGGCCCATGAGCAGTTCTTC.

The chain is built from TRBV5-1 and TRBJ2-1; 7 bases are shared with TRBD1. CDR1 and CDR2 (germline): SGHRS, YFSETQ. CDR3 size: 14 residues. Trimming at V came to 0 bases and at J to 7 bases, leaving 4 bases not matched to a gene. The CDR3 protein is CASSLGGQPNEQFF. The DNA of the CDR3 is TGCGCCAGCAGCTTGGGGGGACAGCCTAATGAGCAGTTCTTC.